This T cell receptor (beta chain) came from a study of blood T cell repertoires in COVID-19. Study-wide context: COVID-19 samples, acute and convalescent, were from the United States, Italy and Spain. The cDNA or gDNA used as material had been derived from T cells, B-cell-depleted T cells, or PBMCs.

This CDR3 has 10 amino acids. Germline values: CDR1 DFQATT, CDR2 SNEGSKA (reference sequence). Trimming pared 2 bases from V and 8 bases from J, leaving 6 bases between. Original data processing: Using reference gene primer amplification, nucleated cell counts were estimated. Using immunoSEQ multiplex PCR, the repertoire was profiled, and TCRdb retains in-frame clones only, with some absent. That table is the source of V, J and clone size, and D and trimming were worked out from the DNA. The sample consists of 260,000 or so clones, approximately 80% of them appearing once. The rearrangement uses TRBV20-1 and TRBJ1-2; D not certain. The material sequenced was peripheral blood. This TCR was sampled from a woman aged 70-85 years with acute or convalescent COVID-19. CDR3 nucleotides: TGCAGTGCTAGATCGTCCGGCTACACCTTC. This gives the protein CSARSSGYTF.